This T cell receptor (beta chain) was retrieved from a study of OX40 agonist ivuxolimab in advanced cancers. Overall study: Partial responses occurred in Three dose-escalation patients, one with hepatocellular carcinoma and two with cutaneous melanoma. The study, taken as a whole, reports: At 0.1 to 3.0 mg/kg and by week 6, CD4+ and CD8+ T cells in the blood had expanded clonally. Relative to CD4+ cells, CD8+ T cells on average had more expanded clones.

In germline, CDR1 is SGHNT, CDR2 YENEEA. The CDR3 is 14 amino acids. Between the trimmed V and J ends, which lost 5 bases and 2 bases, there was a span of 11 bases. Blood samples were obtained at baseline, cycle 4 day 1, and cycle 7 day 1. Assay: immunoSEQ multiplex PCR; the TCRdb copy retains only in-frame clones and omits some. Of some 45,000 clones listed, about nine tenths are singletons. On this clone itself: The antigen remains undetermined.

The clonotype was recovered from an adult with an advanced solid tumor such as melanoma, head and neck, liver or kidney cancer. The genes are TRBV11-3 and TRBJ2-3; D remains unclear. The starting material was CD4+ or CD8+ T cells sorted from blood, obtained in a trial of the OX40 agonist ivuxolimab. CDR3 amino acids: CASSGRDSTDTQYF. The CDR3 nucleotides read TGTGCCAGCAGCGGGCGTGATTCCACAGATACGCAGTATTTT.